A single sample is the source of the 27 T cell receptor beta chains below, sequenced in a study of cytomegalovirus exposure and HLA in healthy donors. With 60 Vbeta and 13 Jbeta primers, the PCR was carried out. Using immunoSEQ multiplex PCR, the repertoire was profiled, and TCRdb retains in-frame clones only, with some absent. The sample consists of some 150,000 clones, more than 70% of them appearing once. Sequencing was performed on PBMCs. The origin of the receptors is a man aged 45-65 years in good health and CMV-seropositive.

The V and J genes are TRBV2 and TRBJ1-6; unclear D gene. The germline CDR1 and CDR2 sequences are SNHLY and FYNNEI. CDR3 size: 12 residues. With 6 bases removed from V and 7 bases from J, the gap between germline ends came to 7 bases. CDR3 DNA: TGTGCCAGCAGATATTCCAATTCACCCCTCCACTTT. It yields the protein CASRYSNSPLHF.

The chain is built from TRBV5-1 and TRBJ2-5; tentative D call: TRBD2 (6 bases). The J call may be faulty, since TRBJ2-7 better matches the DNA end. The germline V gene has CDR1 SGHRS and CDR2 YFSETQ. This CDR3 is 14 amino acids long. CDR3 nucleotides: TGCGCCAGCAGCTTGGTACTAGCCGGCCCCGAGCAGTACTTC. It translates to CASSLVLAGPEQYF.

The chain couples TRBV11-3 to TRBJ2-7; TRBD1 aligns across 9 bases. This CDR3 has 16 residues. Losses at the gene ends were 2 bases for V and 2 bases for J; bases not matched to a gene: 7. Per the germline V gene, CDR1 is SGHNT and CDR2 is YENEEA. The CDR3 DNA is TGTGCCAGCAGCTTAATCTCCGGGACAGGGACCTACGAGCAGTACTTC. This sequence encodes CASSLISGTGTYEQYF.

V gene TRBV11-2 combines with J gene TRBJ2-5, with TRBD2 matching over 11 bases. The CDR3 covers 16 residues. Germline values: CDR1 SGHAT, CDR2 FQNNGV. V dropped 1 base and J dropped 5; count of bases not matched to a gene: 6. In nucleotides, the CDR3 is TGTGCCAGCAGCTTAGCACTAGCGGGAGCGGGTGAGACCCAGTACTTC. Translating it yields CASSLALAGAGETQYF.

This clone was counted between two and nine times. This chain links TRBV6-6 with TRBJ2-4, with a weak D call TRBD2 (6 bases). Trimming pared 8 bases from V and 3 bases from J, leaving 20 bases between. CDR1 MNHNY and CDR2 SVGAGI come from the germline V gene (reference sequence). CDR3 length equals 16 residues. The DNA for the CDR3 is TGTGCCAGCGCTAGCGAAGGATGGGGGAGCAAAAACATTCAGTACTTC. It yields the protein CASASEGWGSKNIQYF.

DNA of the CDR3: TGTGCCACCAGCAGAGGGGGGTCAGGGGGTCAAGAGACCCAGTACTTC. Its protein product is CATSRGGSGGQETQYF. The rearrangement links TRBV15 to TRBJ2-5, with TRBD1 identical over 7 bases. The CDR3 loop spans 16 amino acids. Germline V gene sequence: CDR1 LNHNV, CDR2 YYDKDF (reference sequence). With 1 base clipped from V and 2 bases from J, the junction kept 7 bases outside the gene matches.

The V call is TRBV11-3, the J call TRBJ1-2, with 7 nucleotides matching TRBD1. V dropped 6 bases and J dropped 8; count of bases not matched to a gene: 12. The CDR3 is made up of 14 amino acids. Germline loops: CDR1 SGHNT, CDR2 YENEEA. CDR3 region: CASSPRQGLGGYTF. CDR3 sequence (DNA): TGTGCCAGCAGTCCCAGACAGGGTTTGGGCGGCTACACCTTC.

This clone has more than one count but fewer than ten. The chain carries TRBV18 and TRBJ2-1, with TRBD1 as a possible D gene (8 bases). This CDR3 is 16 amino acids long. Per germline, CDR1 KGHSH and CDR2 LQKENI. The V end lost 2 bases, the J end lost 3 bases, and 14 bases lay between the germline ends. The DNA for the CDR3 is TGTGCCAGCTCACCAATACAGGGGGGGGACTACAATGAGCAGTTCTTC. It translates to CASSPIQGGDYNEQFF.

The V and J genes are TRBV28 and TRBJ1-2; no reliable D call. Germline V gene sequence: CDR1 MDHEN, CDR2 SYDVKM. V dropped 5 bases and J dropped 7 bases, with 11 bases sitting between them. The CDR3 runs 12 residues. The CDR3 coding sequence is TGTGCCAGCAGTCCAGTCGGAGGTGGCTACACCTTC. Translated: CASSPVGGGYTF.

Turning to this clone: Other DNA sequences of this sample code for an identical CDR3. The chain is built from TRBV5-1 and TRBJ2-1; tentative D call: TRBD1 (5 bases). Between the trimmed V and J ends, which lost 0 bases and 2 bases, there was a span of 9 bases. CDR3 size: 15 residues. Germline CDR1 SGHRS, CDR2 YFSETQ. CDR3 nucleotides: TGCGCCAGCAGCTTGGGTCAGGGCGCCTACAATGAGCAGTTCTTC. It is translated as CASSLGQGAYNEQFF.

V usage is TRBV19 and J usage is TRBJ2-3, with a possible D match to TRBD2 (7 bases). Trimming removed 7 bases from V and 2 bases from J, with 19 bases in between. Germline-derived CDR1 and CDR2 are LNHDA and SQIVND (reference sequence). CDR3 length: 16 amino acids. CDR3: CASIRTAGLNTDTQYF. The CDR3 DNA reads TGTGCCAGTATAAGGACAGCGGGGCTCAACACAGATACGCAGTATTTT.

J is TRBJ2-2 and V is TRBV9, with 13 bases lining up with TRBD2. V was pared by 0 bases and J by 5 bases, with 4 bases of the junction left unmatched. CDR3 length equals 17 residues. In germline, CDR1 is SGDLS, CDR2 YYNGEE. The CDR3, as DNA: TGTGCCAGCAGCGTAGAAGGACTAGCGGGAGAAACCGGGGAGCTGTTTTTT. Its translation: CASSVEGLAGETGELFF.

To note about this clone: A much larger clone lies a single base off, so this may be a read error. The rearrangement joins TRBV6-6 to TRBJ2-5; D unresolved. The J call may be wrong; the DNA end is better matched by TRBJ2-7. Germline CDR1 and CDR2: MNHNY and SVGAGI (reference sequence). The CDR3 consists of 15 residues. CDR3 coding DNA: TGTGCCAGCAGAGAAGGAGCTGTGAGCTCCTACGAGCAGTACTTC. Translation: CASREGAVSSYEQYF.

The chain is built from TRBV19 and TRBJ2-2, with TRBD2 as a possible D gene (6 bases). CDR1 is LNHDA, CDR2 SQIVND, per germline (reference sequence). V dropped 1 base and J dropped 7 bases, with 10 bases sitting between them. The CDR3 contains 14 residues. The CDR3 DNA sequence: TGTGCCAGTAGTATAGCGGGAGCGAGCGGGGAGCTGTTTTTT. This gives the protein CASSIAGASGELFF. Using reference TRBV19 and TRBJ2-2 for the parts outside the CDR3, the full variable domain is DGGITQSPKYLFRKEGQNVTLSCEQNLNHDAMYWYRQDPGQGLRLIYYSQIVNDFQKGDIAEGYSVSREKKESFPLTVTSAQKNPTAFYLCASSIAGASGELFFGEGSRLTVL.

Written as DNA, the CDR3 is TGCGCCAGCAGCTTGCGGACAAACACCGGGGAGCTGTTTTTT. It is translated as CASSLRTNTGELFF. The chain joins TRBV5-1 to TRBJ2-2; TRBD1 is a possible D gene (5 bases). This CDR3 has 14 amino acids. The V end lost 1 base, the J end lost 2 bases, and 6 bases lay between the germline ends. CDR1 SGHRS and CDR2 YFSETQ come from the germline V gene.

The gene calls are TRBV9 and TRBJ2-1; TRBD1 aligns across 9 bases. With 4 bases clipped from V and 5 bases from J, the junction kept 10 bases outside the gene matches. Germline CDR1 is SGDLS and CDR2 is YYNGEE. There are 16 residues in the CDR3. DNA for the CDR3: TGTGCCAGCAGCCTTAGGGGGGACAGGGTCAACAATGAGCAGTTCTTC. It specifies CASSLRGDRVNNEQFF.

The CDR3 reads CASSPLGRGTSTGNTIYF. Written as DNA, the CDR3 is TGTGCCAGCTCACCCCTAGGGCGGGGGACCTCTACTGGAAACACCATATATTTT. The rearrangement links TRBV18 to TRBJ1-3; D might be TRBD1 (5 bases). The CDR3 is 18 amino acids. Germline V CDR1 and CDR2: KGHSH, LQKENI. The V end lost 3 bases, the J end lost 2 bases, and 20 bases lay between the germline ends.

V gene TRBV4-1 combines with J gene TRBJ2-6; D ambiguous. Trimming removed 4 bases at V and 1 base at J, with 20 bases between. Looked up from germline, CDR1 is MGHRA and CDR2 is YSYEKL. CDR3 size: 19 residues. The CDR3 protein is CASSPMWPKSLSGANVLTF. For the CDR3, the DNA is TGCGCCAGCAGCCCCATGTGGCCCAAATCCCTTTCTGGGGCCAACGTCCTGACTTTC.

The chain combines TRBV18 with TRBJ1-2; TRBD1 aligns across 10 bases. The CDR3 totals 18 residues. Trimming removed 0 bases from V and 0 bases from J; junction bases left unmatched: 7. Germline loops: CDR1 KGHSH, CDR2 LQKENI. The CDR3 is CASSPPGTGVLANYGYTF. The CDR3 DNA sequence: TGTGCCAGCTCACCACCTGGGACAGGGGTCCTAGCTAACTATGGCTACACCTTC.

This chain joins TRBV2 and TRBJ2-1; 10 bases are shared with TRBD1. Germline-derived CDR1 and CDR2 are SNHLY and FYNNEI. J lost 0 bases, V lost 6 bases, and 2 bases had no gene match. CDR3 length equals 15 residues. The CDR3 spells CASSGQGVSYNEQFF. CDR3 coding DNA: TGTGCCAGCAGCGGACAGGGGGTCTCCTACAATGAGCAGTTCTTC.

Notes on this clone: This CDR3 is also generated by other DNA sequences in the sample. The V call is TRBV9, the J call TRBJ1-1; D uncertain. V dropped 0 bases and J dropped 1 base, with 7 bases sitting between them. This CDR3 spans 14 amino acids. Looked up from germline, CDR1 is SGDLS and CDR2 is YYNGEE. CDR3: CASSVASRNTEAFF. The CDR3, as DNA: TGTGCCAGCAGCGTAGCTAGCAGGAACACTGAAGCTTTCTTT.

This chain links TRBV5-1 with TRBJ2-3; D is perhaps TRBD2 (6 bases). Germline V gene sequence: CDR1 SGHRS, CDR2 YFSETQ. V was shortened by 3 bases and J by 0 bases, with 14 bases between the two germline ends. The CDR3 is 16 amino acids. The CDR3 region has the DNA TGCGCCAGCAGCTGGTCCCCCGGGAGTAGCACAGATACGCAGTATTTT. Its translation is CASSWSPGSSTDTQYF.

This clone was seen just once. J is TRBJ1-2 and V is TRBV6-6, with a weak D call TRBD1 (5 bases). The CDR3 extends over 12 amino acids. Germline assignment: CDR1 MNHNY and CDR2 SVGAGI (reference sequence). Deletions cut 4 bases from V and 5 bases from J, with 8 bases between. This CDR3 reads CASSSGTYGYTF. Here the CDR3 DNA reads TGTGCCAGCAGTTCAGGGACTTATGGCTACACCTTC.

Here the CDR3 DNA reads TGCAGCGTTGAAGAGATCGAGGGTTACAATGAGCAGTTCTTC. Encoded protein: CSVEEIEGYNEQFF. This chain joins TRBV29-1 and TRBJ2-1; a weak D match, TRBD2 (5 bases). This CDR3 comprises 14 residues. Between the trimmed V and J ends, which lost 0 bases and 4 bases, there was a span of 10 bases. Germline V gene lookup returns CDR1 SQVTM and CDR2 ANQGSEA.

This rearrangement joins TRBV11-3 to TRBJ2-1, with 7 bases lining up with TRBD2. Germline-derived CDR1 and CDR2 are SGHNT and YENEEA. Trimming at V came to 7 bases and at J to 7 bases, leaving 16 bases not matched to a gene. This CDR3 contains 16 residues. In DNA form, the CDR3 reads TGTGCCAGCACCCCCGGGAGGCGGACCTCTGGAAATGAGCAGTTCTTC. Its translation: CASTPGRRTSGNEQFF.

Regarding this clone: Other nucleotide sequences in the sample specify the same CDR3. V usage is TRBV7-9 and J usage is TRBJ1-2; D remains unclear. The CDR3 totals 13 residues. The germline V and J ends were trimmed by 4 bases and 6 bases, with 12 bases remaining between them. Germline loops: CDR1 SEHNR, CDR2 FQNEAQ (reference sequence). The CDR3 nucleotides are TGTGCCAGCAGCTCCCGAGAGCTAGATGGCTACACCTTC. Translation: CASSSRELDGYTF.

The J gene is TRBJ2-2, the V gene TRBV5-1, with 9 bases lining up with TRBD1. The CDR3 loop spans 16 amino acids. CDR1 is SGHRS, CDR2 YFSETQ, per germline. V shed 1 base and J 4 bases; nucleotides not matched to a gene: 5. The CDR3 loop reads CASSLSGTGRTGELFF. CDR3 coding DNA: TGCGCCAGCAGCTTGAGTGGGACAGGGCGCACCGGGGAGCTGTTTTTT.